These 28 T cell receptor beta chains originate from one sample sequenced in a study of response to subunit inactivated influenza vaccine. One entry per CDR3 protein results from TCRdb running MiXCR on the RT-PCR reads. The data hold under 550,000 distinct CDR3 sequences, with under 8.5% observed a single time. The starting material was PBMCs from blood, obtained around 2 years after vaccination. The receptors here all came from a man aged 50 to 69 who received an inactivated influenza vaccine.

This clonotype turned up a few times. The rearrangement joins TRBV4-3 to TRBJ2-2, with D tentatively TRBD1 (5 bases). The CDR3 covers 16 residues. The ends were cut back, 0 bases at V and 1 base at J, with 9 bases in the middle. Germline V gene data show CDR1 as LGHNA and CDR2 as YSLEER. CDR3 in amino acids: CASSQDPGRNTGELFF. The CDR3 bases are TGCGCCAGCAGCCAAGACCCAGGGCGGAACACCGGGGAGCTGTTTTTT.

In this sample, this clonotype turned up a few times. The CDR3 bases are TGTGCCGGCCGGGACCAGGGGGCCAGCAATCAGCCCCAGCATTTT. Its protein is CAGRDQGASNQPQHF. V usage is TRBV28 and J usage is TRBJ1-5, with 8 bases aligning to TRBD1. CDR3 size: 15 residues. Germline V gene lookup returns CDR1 MDHEN and CDR2 SYDVKM. V lost 11 bases and J lost 1; bases outside the gene matches: 10. The variable domain in full, with the rest retrieved from reference TRBV28 and TRBJ1-5, is DVKVTQSSRYLVKRTGEKVFLECVQDMDHENMFWYRQDPGLGLRLIYFSYDVKMKEKGDIPEGYSVSREKKERFSLILESASTNQTSMYLCAGRDQGASNQPQHFGDGTRLSIL.

The chain combines TRBV4-2 with TRBJ2-3; D is undetermined. The CDR3 is 15 amino acids. V was trimmed by 6 bases and J by 0 bases, leaving 13 bases between them. The germline CDR1 and CDR2 sequences are LGHNA and YNFKEQ. As DNA, the CDR3 is TGTGCCAGCAGAAGGAGAACGGTTAGCACAGATACGCAGTATTTT. This gives the protein CASRRRTVSTDTQYF.

The J gene is TRBJ1-1, the V gene TRBV4-3, with D perhaps matching TRBD1 (5 bases). Trimming stripped 5 bases from V and 5 bases from J, with 15 bases between. The CDR3 has 14 residues. CDR1 and CDR2 from the germline V gene are LGHNA and YSLEER. As DNA, the CDR3 is TGCGCCAGCAGCTTTCAGGGAATGGGTACTGAAGCTTTCTTT. Encoded protein: CASSFQGMGTEAFF.

V and J are TRBV5-1 and TRBJ2-5; D is tentatively TRBD1 or TRBD2 (7 bases each). The CDR3 has 15 residues. CDR1 SGHRS and CDR2 YFSETQ come from the germline V gene. V was cut by 8 bases and J by 2 bases, with 19 bases left in between. CDR3 residues: CASTSTGREQETQYF. In DNA form, the CDR3 reads TGCGCCAGTACTTCGACAGGGAGGGAGCAAGAGACCCAGTACTTC.

This clonotype was observed a handful of times. The V and J genes are TRBV20-1 and TRBJ2-5; tentative D call: TRBD2 (5 bases). The germline CDR1 and CDR2 sequences are DFQATT and SNEGSKA (reference sequence). The CDR3 has 15 residues. V was trimmed by 1 base and J by 1 base, leaving 13 bases between them. CDR3 in amino acids: CSARGWLASQETQYF. CDR3 sequence (DNA): TGCAGTGCTAGAGGGTGGCTAGCCTCCCAAGAGACCCAGTACTTC.

The sample holds many counts of this clonotype. This chain connects TRBV3-1 to TRBJ2-7; the D gene is possibly TRBD2 (6 bases). V was trimmed by 0 bases and J by 5 bases, leaving 14 bases between them. The germline gives CDR1 LGHDT, CDR2 YNNKEL (reference sequence). This CDR3 contains 15 residues. CDR3 residues: CASSQELRELDEQYF. The CDR3 region has the DNA TGTGCCAGCAGCCAAGAACTCCGGGAGTTAGACGAGCAGTACTTC.

This clonotype appeared many times. The DNA of the CDR3 is TGCAGTGCTCTTACCGGACTAGCGGGAAACGAGCAGTACTTC. This encodes CSALTGLAGNEQYF. The chain joins TRBV20-1 to TRBJ2-7, with 12 bases aligning to TRBD2. Trimming removed 5 bases from V and 5 bases from J; junction bases left unmatched: 7. Germline V lookup: CDR1 DFQATT, CDR2 SNEGSKA (reference sequence). The CDR3 sequence is 14 residues long.

Many counts were recorded for this clonotype. J is TRBJ2-7 and V is TRBV7-9, with a tentative D call TRBD1 (6 bases). Germline CDR1 and CDR2: SEHNR and FQNEAQ (reference sequence). The CDR3 totals 14 residues. V gave up 1 base and J gave up 7 bases, with 14 bases separating them. The CDR3 reads CASSLDAGQKEQYF. The CDR3 bases are TGTGCCAGCAGCTTAGACGCCGGACAGAAAGAGCAGTACTTC. The full variable domain, in which reference TRBV7-9 and TRBJ2-7 provide the parts outside the CDR3, is DTGVSQNPRHKITKRGQNVTFRCDPISEHNRLYWYRQTLGQGPEFLTYFQNEAQLEKSRLLSDRFSAERPKGSFSTLEIQRTEQGDSAMYLCASSLDAGQKEQYFGPGTRLTVT.

Ten or more counts support this clonotype. This chain joins TRBV20-1 and TRBJ2-1; possibly TRBD1 or TRBD2 for D (6 bases each). CDR1 and CDR2 (germline): DFQATT, SNEGSKA (reference sequence). The CDR3 runs 17 residues. The V end lost 3 bases, the J end lost 0 bases, and 18 bases lay between the germline ends. Written as DNA, the CDR3 is TGCAGTGCTAGGGTAGCCGGGGGCCCCAGCTCCTACAATGAGCAGTTCTTC. This translates into CSARVAGGPSSYNEQFF.

The chain uses TRBV28 and TRBJ1-2; 9 bases line up with TRBD1. The CDR3 sequence is 14 residues long. Trimming took 6 bases from V and 4 from J; bases not matched to a gene: 6. Germline V gives CDR1 MDHEN, CDR2 SYDVKM. The CDR3 DNA sequence: TGTGCCAGCAGGTCCGGGACAGGGACCTATGGCTACACCTTC. Translation: CASRSGTGTYGYTF.

In its sample, this clonotype was seen a few times. The rearrangement links TRBV7-2 to TRBJ1-2, with 7 bases lining up with TRBD1. This CDR3 has 14 residues. V shed 5 bases, J shed 8 bases, and the junction held 11 bases outside the gene matches. CDR1 is SGHTA and CDR2 is FQGNSA in the germline V gene. The CDR3 reads CASSRYDRVVGYTF. The CDR3, as DNA: TGTGCCAGCAGCCGGTACGACAGGGTAGTAGGCTACACCTTC.

There are many counts of this clonotype. This chain uses TRBV4-2 with TRBJ2-1; D is undetermined. The CDR3 consists of 15 residues. Germline CDR1 is LGHNA and CDR2 is YNFKEQ. V was pared by 3 bases and J by 2 bases, with 11 bases between. CDR3 amino acids: CASSQLVDPYNEQFF. The CDR3 DNA sequence: TGTGCCAGCAGCCAGCTAGTAGATCCCTACAATGAGCAGTTCTTC.

J is TRBJ1-4 and V is TRBV7-2; D may be TRBD1 (5 bases). Germline loops: CDR1 SGHTA, CDR2 FQGNSA. The germline V and J ends were trimmed by 1 base and 8 bases, with 14 bases remaining between them. This CDR3 has 15 amino acids. CDR3 nucleotides: TGTGCCAGCAGCTTAGGGGGGGGGTTACGAGAAAAACTGTTTTTT. Its protein product is CASSLGGGLREKLFF.

This clonotype was found many times. The chain is built from TRBV20-1 and TRBJ2-1, with TRBD2 identical over 16 bases. With V trimmed by 5 bases and J by 1 base, 14 bases remained unmatched. The CDR3 has 20 amino acids. Per germline, CDR1 DFQATT and CDR2 SNEGSKA (reference sequence). The DNA of the CDR3 is TGCAGTGCTTACTTGTCGGGACTAGCGGGAGGGCCTAGTTCCTACAATGAGCAGTTCTTC. Protein: CSAYLSGLAGGPSSYNEQFF.

V gene TRBV20-1 combines with J gene TRBJ2-2; 13 nucleotides match TRBD2. Germline CDR1 and CDR2: DFQATT and SNEGSKA (reference sequence). After removal of 6 bases from V and 8 bases from J, the junction contained 6 bases not matched to a gene. The CDR3 loop spans 14 amino acids. The CDR3 here is CSAGLAGVSGELFF. CDR3 coding DNA: TGCAGTGCCGGACTAGCGGGAGTCTCTGGGGAGCTGTTTTTT.

The table lists this clonotype with a few counts. At one of its ends the junction is not consistent with the germline gene, which may arise from a read error. The chain recombines TRBV7-2 with TRBJ2-5; D call uncertain. CDR1 is SGHTA, CDR2 FQGNSA, per germline. The CDR3 length is 14 residues. The CDR3 coding sequence is TGTGCCAGCAGCTTAGTGAATTATCAAGGGACCCAGTACTTC. This encodes CASSLVNYQGTQYF.

This clonotype was seen only a few times. The chain carries TRBV28 and TRBJ2-7; no clear D gene. Per the germline V gene, CDR1 is MDHEN and CDR2 is SYDVKM. V dropped 5 bases and J dropped 6 bases, with 14 bases sitting between them. The CDR3 extends over 13 amino acids. The CDR3 here is CASSTDHLFEQYF. The CDR3 nucleotides read TGTGCCAGCAGTACGGACCATCTCTTCGAGCAGTACTTC.

There are a few counts of this clonotype. The V gene is TRBV12-3 or TRBV12-4, the J gene TRBJ2-3, with D unresolved. V was shortened by 6 bases and J by 0 bases, with 13 bases between the two germline ends. This CDR3 has 15 residues. CDR3 loop: CASSAPASSTDTQYF. CDR3 DNA: TGTGCCAGCAGCGCCCCCGCCTCTAGCACAGATACGCAGTATTTT.

The table lists this clonotype with a few counts. V and J are TRBV3-1 and TRBJ2-2; 15 bases line up with TRBD2. The CDR3 totals 19 residues. V was pared by 1 base and J by 7 bases, with 10 bases of the junction left unmatched. Germline V gene sequence: CDR1 LGHDT, CDR2 YNNKEL (reference sequence). In DNA, the CDR3 is TGTGCCAGCAGCCAAGCCGGGCGCGGGACTAGCGGGAGGAGCGGGGAGCTGTTTTTT. Protein product: CASSQAGRGTSGRSGELFF.

This clonotype was recorded at least ten times. The rearrangement uses TRBV3-1 and TRBJ2-7; 9 bases match TRBD2. The germline V gene encodes CDR1 LGHDT and CDR2 YNNKEL (reference sequence). This CDR3 region has 14 residues. The J segment lost 7 bases and the V segment lost 1 base, leaving 5 bases of the junction unmatched. The CDR3 region has the DNA TGTGCCAGCAGCCAAGTGCCAGCGGGAGGAGAGCAGTACTTC. As protein: CASSQVPAGGEQYF.

This clonotype has a handful of counts. This sequence joins TRBV6-5 and TRBJ1-5; D call uncertain. The CDR3 has 14 residues. The germline CDR1 and CDR2 sequences are MNHEY and SVGAGI. V lost 4 bases, J lost 3 bases, and 10 bases lay in between. The CDR3 nucleotides are TGTGCCAGCAGTTTTACGGGGATCAATCAGCCCCAGCATTTT. Protein product: CASSFTGINQPQHF.

This clonotype was recorded at least ten times. The rearrangement joins TRBV6-5 to TRBJ2-1, with no clear D. V was trimmed by 0 bases and J by 4 bases, leaving 10 bases between them. Per the germline V gene, CDR1 is MNHEY and CDR2 is SVGAGI. The CDR3 is 15 residues long. The CDR3: CASSYSGFGYNEQFF. CDR3 DNA: TGTGCCAGCAGTTACTCAGGTTTTGGGTACAATGAGCAGTTCTTC.

In this sample, this clonotype turned up a few times. The V and J genes are TRBV5-1 and TRBJ2-7, with 14 nucleotides matching TRBD2. J gave up 0 bases and V 6 bases, and 2 bases lay outside the gene matches. This CDR3 has 15 amino acids. Germline assignment: CDR1 SGHRS and CDR2 YFSETQ. The DNA of the CDR3 is TGCGCCAGCAAAGGACTAGCGGGGGGCTCCTACGAGCAGTACTTC. It is translated as CASKGLAGGSYEQYF.

The chain recombines TRBV12-3 or TRBV12-4 with TRBJ1-6; D unresolved. V shed 6 bases and J shed 9 bases, with 18 bases lying between them. This CDR3 comprises 15 residues. CDR3 in DNA: TGTGCCAGCAGCCACACTAACCCCACGACTTCACCCCTCCACTTT. Translating gives CASSHTNPTTSPLHF.

This clonotype was seen ten or more times. The V and J genes are TRBV7-9 and TRBJ2-1; 7 positions match TRBD1. This CDR3 spans 15 amino acids. With 1 base clipped from V and 2 bases from J, the junction kept 2 bases outside the gene matches. CDR1 is SEHNR, CDR2 FQNEAQ, per germline (reference sequence). CDR3 sequence reads: CASSLGTGPYNEQFF. DNA for the CDR3: TGTGCCAGCAGCTTAGGGACAGGACCCTACAATGAGCAGTTCTTC.

There are many counts of this clonotype. The chain joins TRBV20-1 to TRBJ2-7, with 10 bases identical to TRBD2. The germline gives CDR1 DFQATT, CDR2 SNEGSKA (reference sequence). The V gene end was trimmed by 4 bases and the J gene end by 0 bases; junction bases not matched to a gene: 6. The CDR3 loop spans 15 amino acids. The CDR3 nucleotides read TGCAGTGCTATCTCCAGCGGGAGGGCCTCCTACGAGCAGTACTTC. Protein product: CSAISSGRASYEQYF.

In this sample, this clonotype turned up many times. The chain couples TRBV20-1 to TRBJ2-5; 7 bases line up with TRBD2. Germline V CDR1 and CDR2: DFQATT, SNEGSKA (reference sequence). Trimming cost V 2 bases and J 3 bases; bases outside gene matches: 3. The CDR3 loop spans 13 amino acids. CDR3 in amino acids: CSARQGGKETQYF. The CDR3 DNA reads TGCAGTGCTAGACAGGGAGGGAAAGAGACCCAGTACTTC.